Presented here are 9 T cell receptor beta chains from one specimen sequenced in a study of identical twins. One entry per CDR3 protein results from TCRdb running MiXCR on the 5' RACE reads. The sample gives approximately 190,000 distinct CDR3 sequences, about 15% of which show up once; around 40% is in the top ten. These sequences were also reported in another study, on T cells expressing NK-cell markers.

Sequencing was carried out using CD8+ T cells sorted from blood. These receptors were obtained from a woman under 30 in good health.

The rearrangement uses TRBV4-1 and TRBJ2-7; TRBD2 agrees at 9 bases. Germline lookup yields CDR1 MGHRA and CDR2 YSYEKL. With V trimmed by 6 bases and J by 4 bases, 7 bases remained unmatched. CDR3 length: 14 residues. The CDR3 nucleotides are TGCGCCAGCAGACCGCGGGAGGGCCCTTACGAGCAGTACTTC. Encoded protein: CASRPREGPYEQYF.

This rearrangement joins TRBV18 to TRBJ2-6, with TRBD1 identical over 8 bases. Germline V gene lookup returns CDR1 KGHSH and CDR2 LQKENI. The CDR3 loop spans 18 amino acids. V shed 3 bases, J shed 0 bases, and the junction held 7 bases outside the gene matches. CDR3 coding DNA: TGTGCCAGCTCACCCAGCCGGGACAGGACCTCTGGGGCCAACGTCCTGACTTTC. Translation gives CASSPSRDRTSGANVLTF. Combining the CDR3 with reference TRBV18 and TRBJ2-6 gives the whole variable domain NAGVMQNPRHLVRRRGQEARLRCSPMKGHSHVYWYRQLPEEGLKFMVYLQKENIIDESGMPKERFSAEFPKEGPSILRIQQVVRGDSAAYFCASSPSRDRTSGANVLTFGAGSRLTVL.

In this sample, this clonotype turned up a few times. The chain carries TRBV9 and TRBJ2-5; perhaps TRBD2 as D (6 bases). Looked up from germline, CDR1 is SGDLS and CDR2 is YYNGEE. The CDR3 has 13 amino acids. Trimming removed 4 bases from V and 5 bases from J, with 12 bases in between. CDR3 protein: CASSISGPETQYF. In DNA form, the CDR3 reads TGTGCCAGCAGCATTAGCGGCCCCGAGACCCAGTACTTC.

The chain links TRBV5-1 to TRBJ2-1, with D hard to call. This CDR3 region has 13 residues. Germline-derived CDR1 and CDR2 are SGHRS and YFSETQ. V lost 5 bases, J lost 7 bases, and 13 bases lay in between. The CDR3 nucleotides read TGCGCCAGCAGGGCTCAAGAATTTAATGAGCAGTTCTTC. Its protein product is CASRAQEFNEQFF. Variable domain in full (rest from reference TRBV5-1 and TRBJ2-1): KAGVTQTPRYLIKTRGQQVTLSCSPISGHRSVSWYQQTPGQGLQFLFEYFSETQRNKGNFPGRFSGRQFSNSRSEMNVSTLELGDSALYLCASRAQEFNEQFFGPGTRLTVL.

The chain employs TRBV5-5 and TRBJ2-1; D call uncertain. The CDR3 runs 13 residues. Looked up from germline, CDR1 is SGHKS and CDR2 is YYEKEE (reference sequence). V lost 7 bases to trimming and J lost 9 bases, with 17 bases between them. The CDR3, as DNA: TGTGCCAGCCAGGAAAGTTTGGCCGCTGAGCAGTTCTTC. It yields the protein CASQESLAAEQFF.

The rearrangement links TRBV2 to TRBJ1-1, with D tentatively TRBD1 (6 bases). The ends were cut back, 8 bases at V and 6 bases at J, with 10 bases in the middle. Germline CDR1 SNHLY, CDR2 FYNNEI. CDR3 length: 11 residues. This chain's CDR3 is CASPKGAEAFF. The CDR3 nucleotides read TGTGCCAGCCCTAAGGGGGCTGAAGCTTTCTTT.

This sequence joins TRBV3-1 and TRBJ2-1; D not certain. CDR1 LGHDT and CDR2 YNNKEL come from the germline V gene (reference sequence). Deletions cut 4 bases from V and 6 bases from J, with 16 bases between. This CDR3 contains 15 residues. The chain's CDR3 is CASSPSVSEANEQFF. In DNA form, the CDR3 reads TGTGCCAGCAGCCCCTCAGTGTCGGAAGCCAATGAGCAGTTCTTC.

The genes are TRBV12-5 and TRBJ1-2, with D perhaps TRBD1 (5 bases). V was shortened by 5 bases and J by 8 bases, with 15 bases between the two germline ends. The CDR3 is 13 residues long. Germline V gene sequence: CDR1 LGHNT, CDR2 FRNRAP. CDR3 in DNA: TGTGCTAGTGGTGATCAGGGTATCTTCGGCTACACCTTC. Encoded protein: CASGDQGIFGYTF.

The chain is built from TRBV4-3 and TRBJ2-2, with 8 positions matching TRBD2. The V and J ends lost 4 bases and 2 bases, in that order; junction bases with no gene match: 3. The CDR3 runs to 15 residues. In germline, CDR1 is LGHNA, CDR2 YSLEER. The CDR3 loop is CASSLGLGNTGELFF. CDR3 in DNA: TGCGCCAGCAGCCTGGGACTAGGCAACACCGGGGAGCTGTTTTTT.